This section outlines one T cell receptor (beta chain) sequence together with its context. The specificity of this receptor is unknown. Base quality data are lacking; no much larger clone is found one base away. CDR1 and CDR2 are drawn from the germline V gene: SGDLS, YYNGEE. The CDR3 runs 14 residues from the cysteine to the phenylalanine. Only the CDR3 portion is preserved as DNA: 42 bases, with reading frame beginning at the first base. V is clipped by 5 bases and J by 5 bases, and the sequence between their germline boundaries is 15 bases long. The donors were healthy, HIV-negative adults who had no recently reported acute infections or vaccinations. Every donor was a Caucasian adult living in Nashville, Tennessee, USA. CD4+ T cells were enriched by magnetic negative selection; naive cells were then positively selected on CD45RA, and the negative fraction formed the memory subset. After blood collection by leukapheresis, PBMCs were isolated using Ficoll-Histopaque density gradient centrifugation and then cryopreserved in the vapor phase of liquid nitrogen. Purity and quantity of every magnetically sorted T cell population were checked by analytical flow cytometry. Genomic DNA was isolated from every sorted fraction and measured by UV absorbance on a Nanodrop 2000c.

Using the deep immunoSEQ assay, TCR CDR3 regions were amplified from genomic DNA by multiplex PCR. Extracted genomic DNA from each cell subset was distributed evenly across all wells of several immunoSEQ 96-well plates, and each plate was treated as a replicate. For sorted subsets, each replicate PCR was loaded with about 0.2 ug genomic DNA, equivalent to about 33,000 T cell genomes. The purified libraries were quantified using a Qubit 3.0 fluorometer, sized with a Bioanalyzer 2100, and then quantified again using the KAPA Library Quantification kit. Every immunoSEQ 96-well plate was sequenced on a separate single-read 150-cycle Illumina NextSeq 550 flow cell. In the paper's pipeline: Because the immunoSEQ output included only junctional sequences and no quality scores, the filtering could not be the same as the filtering used for full-length reads. To assign V/J genes and CDR3, sequences were annotated against IMGT germline references using PyIR, a Python wrapper for IgBLAST v1.9. Reads were removed for weak V/J assignments (E-value above 1e-6), missing CDR3, stop codons, out-of-frame junctions, or ambiguous translated residues. V3J clonotypes were defined as sequences sharing the same inferred V gene, J gene, and CDR3 amino acid sequence. To compute the percentage overlap between repertoires, the number of shared unique clonotypes was divided by the size of the smaller repertoire. Three approaches were used to assess repertoire richness: RTK rarefaction, the Chao1 estimator, and Recon v2.1 estimates of unobserved clonotypes. Generation probabilities were computed with OLGA for all TCRbeta clonotypes obtained by the gDNA method from several donors. TCRdb took over this immuneACCESS table, retaining in-frame rearrangements with V and J assigned. Such tables are incomplete; in checked studies, under half of the missing clones stem from an unresolved V gene, and the remainder is unexplained. That table gives V, J and clone size, and the DNA gave D and trimming. The sample profile shows some 2,500,000 clones; approximately 93% of them were found once. The ten largest clones take up more than 0.35% of the sample.

This sample stems from a study of shared clonotypes between healthy human individuals (dated by TCRdb to the early 2020s). About the investigation overall: The cohort included a few men and two women between 18 and 49 years of age. Leukapheresis yielded between about 0.85 and 10 billion PBMCs per donor. Blood TCR repertoires of five healthy adults were deeply sequenced to estimate repertoire size and the extent of clonotype sharing between individuals. Different laboratories and diverse techniques were used to prepare libraries and sequence TCR repertoires, to increase sequencing depth and limit assay-specific biases. Per donor, three plates each were used for CD4 naive and CD4 memory, two for CD8 naive, and one for CD8 memory. Study-wide findings and limitations: About 5% of naive CD4, 3.5% of naive CD8, roughly 2.5% of memory CD4, and approximately 0.39% of memory CD8 clonotypes were shared across a few donors. Even with the large sequencing depth, rarefaction of the sorted-subset datasets indicated that sequencing was incomplete. Sampling was limited to blood, and TCR repertoires in tissue likely differ from TCR repertoires in blood. The small number of donors limited the genetic and exposure-history diversity represented. Higher generation probabilities were observed for clonotypes shared by all four sorted-subset donors than for non-shared clonotypes. Naive subsets generally had larger estimated clonotype richness than memory subsets. Pairwise subsampling indicated that sequencing depth was expected to affect the degree of clonotype sharing among donors.

This clonotype was sampled from a man younger than 30 in good health. Some clones in this sample may be carry-over from other donors' samples. The V gene is TRBV9 and the J gene is TRBJ2-3; no D segment can be confidently identified. Sequencing was done on a sample of naive CD4+ T cells from PBMCs. This specimen's cell subset or site label, per the study, means: CD45RA+ positively selected. The CDR3 reads as follows: CASRSEPQGDTQYF. The DNA reads TGTGCCAGCAGGTCCGAGCCCCAAGGAGATACGCAGTATTTT.